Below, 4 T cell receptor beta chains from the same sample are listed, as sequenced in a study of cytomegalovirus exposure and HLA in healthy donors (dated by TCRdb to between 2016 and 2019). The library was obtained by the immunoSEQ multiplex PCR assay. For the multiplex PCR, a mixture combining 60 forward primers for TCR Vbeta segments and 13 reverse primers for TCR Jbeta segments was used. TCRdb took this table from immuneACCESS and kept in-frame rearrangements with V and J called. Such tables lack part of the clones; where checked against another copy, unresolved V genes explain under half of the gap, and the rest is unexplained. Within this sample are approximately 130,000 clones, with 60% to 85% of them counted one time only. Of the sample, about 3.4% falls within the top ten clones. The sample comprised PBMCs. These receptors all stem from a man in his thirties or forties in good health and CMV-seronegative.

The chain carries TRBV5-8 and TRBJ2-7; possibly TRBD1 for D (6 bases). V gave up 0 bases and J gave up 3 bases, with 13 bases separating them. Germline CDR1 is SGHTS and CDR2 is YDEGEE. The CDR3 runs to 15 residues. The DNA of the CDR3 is TGTGCCAGCAGCTTGGATTTGACAGGTGACTACGAGCAGTACTTC. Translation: CASSLDLTGDYEQYF.

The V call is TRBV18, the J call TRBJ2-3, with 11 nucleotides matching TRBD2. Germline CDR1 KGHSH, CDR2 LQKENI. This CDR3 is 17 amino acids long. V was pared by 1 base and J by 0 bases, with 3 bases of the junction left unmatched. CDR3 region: CASSPLSSGGSTDTQYF. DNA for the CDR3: TGTGCCAGCTCACCACTGTCTAGCGGGGGGAGCACAGATACGCAGTATTTT.

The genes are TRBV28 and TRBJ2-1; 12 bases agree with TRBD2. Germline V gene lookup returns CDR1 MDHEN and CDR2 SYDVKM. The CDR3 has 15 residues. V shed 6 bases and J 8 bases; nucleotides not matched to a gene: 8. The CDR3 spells CASRPTSGRMYEQFF. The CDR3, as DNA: TGTGCCAGCAGACCGACTAGCGGGAGAATGTATGAGCAGTTCTTC. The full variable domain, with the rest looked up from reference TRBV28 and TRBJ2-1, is DVKVTQSSRYLVKRTGEKVFLECVQDMDHENMFWYRQDPGLGLRLIYFSYDVKMKEKGDIPEGYSVSREKKERFSLILESASTNQTSMYLCASRPTSGRMYEQFFGPGTRLTVL.

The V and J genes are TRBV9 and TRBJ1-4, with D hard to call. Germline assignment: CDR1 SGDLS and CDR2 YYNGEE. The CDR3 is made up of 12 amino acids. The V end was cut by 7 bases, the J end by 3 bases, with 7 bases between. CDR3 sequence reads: CASAGPNEKLFF. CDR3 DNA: TGTGCCAGCGCGGGTCCTAATGAAAAACTGTTTTTT.